Below are 15 T cell receptor beta chains sequenced from a single sample in a study of spatial heterogeneity in lung cancer. Each CDR3 protein gets one entry after TCRdb re-called the 5' RACE reads with MiXCR. The top ten clones hold around 5.2% of a sample with roughly 25,000 distinct CDR3 sequences, roughly 4.7% of them seen once. Time point meaning: sample taken at primary tumor resection. Sequenced material: PBMCs, taken at surgery. Receptors were obtained from a male donor with early-stage non-small cell lung cancer.

This clonotype was picked up many times. The chain employs TRBV6-1 and TRBJ2-7; D is perhaps TRBD2 (6 bases). The CDR3 runs 13 residues. Germline V gene data show CDR1 as MNHNS and CDR2 as SASEGT. The germline V and J ends were trimmed by 1 base and 6 bases, with 10 bases remaining between them. The CDR3 sequence: CASSEVAAGEQYF. In DNA, the CDR3 is TGTGCCAGCAGTGAAGTAGCAGCGGGCGAGCAGTACTTC.

This clonotype was detected only a few times. The rearrangement uses TRBV19 and TRBJ2-2; D could derive from TRBD1 or TRBD2 (5 bases each). V dropped 7 bases and J dropped 5 bases, with 17 bases sitting between them. The germline CDR1 and CDR2 sequences are LNHDA and SQIVND (reference sequence). The length of the CDR3 is 15 residues. The CDR3 bases are TGTGCCAGTAACTCAGGGTGGCCGGGGACCGGGGAGCTGTTTTTT. It yields the protein CASNSGWPGTGELFF.

This clonotype was counted many times. The chain has TRBV29-1 and TRBJ2-1; 8 bases are a match to TRBD2. Germline V gene sequence: CDR1 SQVTM, CDR2 ANQGSEA. This CDR3 is 14 amino acids long. The V segment lost 3 bases and the J segment 7 bases; nucleotides outside the gene matches: 8. The DNA for the CDR3 is TGCAGCGTTGATTTGGCGGGAGGTTCGAATGAGCAGTTCTTC. Residues: CSVDLAGGSNEQFF.

This clonotype was detected many times. V is TRBV6-1 and J is TRBJ1-2; 9 bases are shared with TRBD1. V lost 8 bases, J lost 2 bases, and 18 bases stayed unmatched. CDR3 length: 18 amino acids. Germline lookup yields CDR1 MNHNS and CDR2 SASEGT. The CDR3 here is CASGKSTGTGSSNYGYTF. As DNA, the CDR3 is TGTGCCAGCGGCAAGTCTACCGGGACAGGGTCCTCCAACTATGGCTACACCTTC.

This clonotype was picked up many times. The chain has TRBV7-2 and TRBJ2-2; no definite D call. This CDR3 is built from 15 residues. Germline lookup yields CDR1 SGHTA and CDR2 FQGNSA. The ends were cut back, 2 bases at V and 4 bases at J, with 11 bases in the middle. The CDR3: CASSLTFDATGELFF. CDR3 nucleotides: TGTGCCAGCAGCTTAACCTTTGATGCCACCGGGGAGCTGTTTTTT.

At least ten counts were recorded for this clonotype. V gene TRBV10-2 combines with J gene TRBJ2-2; TRBD1 matches at 7 bases. The CDR3 has 14 residues. Trimming removed 6 bases from V and 7 bases from J; junction bases left unmatched: 8. Germline values: CDR1 WSHSY, CDR2 SAAADI. CDR3 region: CASRDDRVSGELFF. Written as DNA, the CDR3 is TGCGCCAGCAGGGATGACAGGGTGAGCGGGGAGCTGTTTTTT.

This clonotype has ten or more counts. J is TRBJ1-1 and V is TRBV7-3; D unresolved. The CDR3 is made up of 15 amino acids. With 6 bases removed from V and 1 base from J, the gap between germline ends came to 15 bases. CDR1 is SGHTA, CDR2 FQGTGA, per germline. CDR3: CASSTGPGANTEAFF. The CDR3 nucleotides are TGTGCCAGCAGTACTGGGCCTGGTGCGAACACTGAAGCTTTCTTT.

There are many counts of this clonotype. This chain links TRBV14 with TRBJ2-7, with TRBD1 matching over 9 bases. The CDR3 has 17 amino acids. The V gene's germline CDR1 is SGHDN and CDR2 FVKESK. V lost 0 bases, J lost 3 bases, and 9 bases stayed unmatched. CDR3 coding DNA: TGTGCCAGCAGCCAAGACCTACCGGGACAGGGTTACTACGAGCAGTACTTC. As protein: CASSQDLPGQGYYEQYF. Variable domain in full (rest from reference TRBV14 and TRBJ2-7): EAGVTQFPSHSVIEKGQTVTLRCDPISGHDNLYWYRRVMGKEIKFLLHFVKESKQDESGMPNNRFLAERTGGTYSTLKVQPAELEDSGVYFCASSQDLPGQGYYEQYFGPGTRLTVT.

This clonotype has at least ten counts. The chain is built from TRBV6-6 and TRBJ2-3; D unclear. V dropped 6 bases and J dropped 6 bases, with 13 bases sitting between them. The germline V gene encodes CDR1 MNHNY and CDR2 SVGAGI (reference sequence). CDR3 size: 13 residues. In DNA form, the CDR3 reads TGTGCCAGCAGCTCCGCGGCCAGGGATACGCAGTATTTT. Its translation is CASSSAARDTQYF.

This clonotype came up many times. The chain combines TRBV20-1 with TRBJ1-3, with unresolved D. Between the trimmed V and J ends, which lost 6 bases and 4 bases, there was a span of 13 bases. Per germline, CDR1 DFQATT and CDR2 SNEGSKA (reference sequence). The CDR3 consists of 13 residues. The CDR3: CSANIPSGNTIYF. The CDR3 DNA follows: TGCAGTGCCAACATCCCTTCGGGAAACACCATATATTTT.

This clonotype was observed at least ten times. The rearrangement uses TRBV7-9 and TRBJ2-7; TRBD1 aligns across 7 bases. The CDR3 has 12 residues. The V and J ends lost 4 bases and 7 bases, in that order; junction bases with no gene match: 4. Per the germline V gene, CDR1 is SEHNR and CDR2 is FQNEAQ (reference sequence). The CDR3 DNA reads TGTGCCAGCAGCTGGGGACAGACGGAGCAGTACTTC. Amino acid sequence: CASSWGQTEQYF.

In this sample, this clonotype turned up a few times. The chain couples TRBV20-1 to TRBJ2-7, with TRBD1 matching 8 bases. CDR1 DFQATT and CDR2 SNEGSKA come from the germline V gene (reference sequence). V lost 3 bases and J lost 3; bases outside the gene matches: 10. The CDR3 covers 15 residues. This CDR3 is CSASSTDRVLYEQYF. The CDR3 bases are TGCAGTGCTAGTTCTACGGACAGGGTCCTCTACGAGCAGTACTTC.

This clonotype was picked up many times. The rearrangement links TRBV6-2 or TRBV6-3 to TRBJ2-5, with no clear D. From germline, CDR1 is MNHEY and CDR2 SVGEGT. CDR3 length equals 11 residues. V dropped 7 bases and J dropped 5 bases, with 8 bases sitting between them. The CDR3 region has the DNA TGTGCCAGCAAAAAGCTGGAGACCCAGTACTTC. Translating gives CASKKLETQYF.

The sample holds many counts of this clonotype. The chain recombines TRBV19 with TRBJ2-1, with D uncertain. Trimming removed 6 bases from V and 6 bases from J, with 18 bases in between. Germline V gives CDR1 LNHDA, CDR2 SQIVND (reference sequence). The CDR3 has 15 residues. CDR3 nucleotide sequence: TGTGCCAGTAGGATGGGGTACGGGTTGGGCAATGAGCAGTTCTTC. Translation: CASRMGYGLGNEQFF.

This clonotype was counted a few times. V is TRBV28 and J is TRBJ2-7; weak D call: TRBD2 (7 bases). Germline V gene lookup returns CDR1 MDHEN and CDR2 SYDVKM. This CDR3 spans 14 amino acids. V was trimmed by 5 bases and J by 5 bases, leaving 16 bases between them. The CDR3 sequence is CASSPAGGGHEQYF. In DNA form, the CDR3 reads TGTGCCAGCAGTCCCGCCGGCGGGGGCCACGAGCAGTACTTC.